This TCR beta chain was retrieved from a study of CD8+CD57+ T cells in acquired aplastic anemia. It was genomic DNA that served as the template for profiling TCR beta VDJ and CDR3. MiXCR was run by TCRdb on the reads, yielding one entry per CDR3 protein. The table records some 200,000 distinct CDR3 sequences, less than 60% of them present only once. Patients picked for sequencing had shown CD8+CD57+ cell expansion detected by flow cytometry. The sequencing sample was made of sorted CD4+, CD8+, or CD8+CD57+ T cells (not recorded which) from PBMCs. The sequence was collected from a human donor with aplastic anemia.

The CDR3 coding sequence is TGTGCCAGCACCAACCCGGGTCCTGGAAACACCATATATTTT. Translated, it gives CASTNPGPGNTIYF. This chain joins TRBV7-2 and TRBJ1-3; no clear D. Germline lookup yields CDR1 SGHTA and CDR2 FQGNSA. The CDR3 contains 14 residues. Trimming removed 7 bases at V and 2 bases at J, with 12 bases between.